This is a list of T cell receptor beta chains from one sample in a study of technical replicates of blood from four donors. Only in-frame clones appear in the TCRdb table, and some are missing; sequencing was by immunoSEQ multiplex PCR. This table holds tens of thousands of clones, around 88% found once. What was sequenced was PBMCs. These receptors were obtained from a human donor in good health. Some clones in this sample may be carry-over from other donors' samples. Each CDR3 is given with its conserved first and last residue. D genes are given only for firm matches. Some rows have no size entry. The others give once, few or many, or a class for an expanded clone.

v_gene: TRBV12-5
d_gene: .
j_gene: TRBJ1-1
abundance: .
CDR3aa: CASGYRTVMNTEAFF
CDR3nt: TGTGCTAGTGGTTACCGGACAGTCATGAACACTGAAGCTTTCTTT

v_gene: TRBV5-1
d_gene: .
j_gene: TRBJ1-1
abundance: .
CDR3aa: CASTDTGTNTEAFF
CDR3nt: TGCGCCAGCACCGATACAGGGACGAACACTGAAGCTTTCTTT

v_gene: TRBV9
d_gene: TRBD1
j_gene: TRBJ1-6
abundance: .
CDR3aa: CASSVSSGTAIHF
CDR3nt: TGTGCCAGCAGCGTTAGTAGCGGGACAGCCATCCACTTT

v_gene: TRBV12-5
d_gene: TRBD1
j_gene: TRBJ1-1
abundance: .
CDR3aa: CASGNRGLNTEAFF
CDR3nt: TGTGCTAGTGGAAACAGGGGGCTGAACACTGAAGCTTTCTTT

v_gene: TRBV9
d_gene: .
j_gene: TRBJ2-3
abundance: .
CDR3aa: CASSVGVLAGGTDTQYF
CDR3nt: TGTGCCAGCAGCGTAGGGGTACTCGCCGGGGGCACAGATACGCAGTATTTT

v_gene: TRBV6-5
d_gene: .
j_gene: TRBJ1-3
abundance: .
CDR3aa: CASSYAGAGNTIYF
CDR3nt: TGTGCCAGCAGTTACGCGGGGGCTGGAAACACCATATATTTT

v_gene: TRBV7-3
d_gene: .
j_gene: TRBJ2-7
abundance: .
CDR3aa: CASSLSPRYRTNEQYF
CDR3nt: TGTGCCAGCAGCTTATCCCCCCGCTACCGAACCAACGAGCAGTACTTC

v_gene: TRBV5-4
d_gene: TRBD1
j_gene: TRBJ2-1
abundance: .
CDR3aa: CASSPDRGLTNEQFF
CDR3nt: TGTGCCAGCAGCCCCGACAGGGGGTTGACCAATGAGCAGTTCTTC

v_gene: TRBV9
d_gene: TRBD2
j_gene: TRBJ2-1
abundance: .
CDR3aa: CASSVARSGGAVLDEQFF
CDR3nt: TGTGCCAGCAGCGTAGCCCGAAGCGGGGGGGCCGTTCTGGATGAGCAGTTCTTC

v_gene: TRBV18
d_gene: TRBD1
j_gene: TRBJ1-1
abundance: .
CDR3aa: CASSFGTENTEAFF
CDR3nt: TGTGCCAGCTCATTCGGGACAGAGAACACTGAAGCTTTCTTT

v_gene: TRBV4-2
d_gene: .
j_gene: TRBJ2-7
abundance: .
CDR3aa: CASSQDRGSRYEQYF
CDR3nt: TGTGCCAGCAGCCAAGATCGTGGGAGTCGTTACGAGCAGTACTTC

v_gene: TRBV5-1
d_gene: .
j_gene: TRBJ2-5
abundance: .
CDR3aa: CASSPSGGVETQYF
CDR3nt: TGCGCCAGCAGCCCGTCGGGGGGCGTGGAGACCCAGTACTTC

v_gene: TRBV5-3
d_gene: .
j_gene: TRBJ1-4
abundance: .
CDR3aa: CARSLARGSNEKLFF
CDR3nt: TGTGCCAGAAGCTTGGCCCGGGGTTCTAATGAAAAACTGTTTTTT

v_gene: TRBV5-1
d_gene: .
j_gene: TRBJ1-1
abundance: .
CDR3aa: CASSLVGGAKRTEAFF
CDR3nt: TGCGCCAGCAGCTTGGTAGGAGGGGCGAAGCGGACTGAAGCTTTCTTT

v_gene: TRBV5-1
d_gene: TRBD1
j_gene: TRBJ1-2
abundance: once
CDR3aa: CASSLGDRAYGYTF
CDR3nt: TGCGCCAGCAGCTTGGGTGACAGGGCGTATGGCTACACCTTC

v_gene: TRBV29-1
d_gene: TRBD2
j_gene: TRBJ2-7
abundance: .
CDR3aa: CSASSGRKPYEQYF
CDR3nt: TGCAGCGCTAGTAGCGGGAGGAAACCCTACGAGCAGTACTTC

v_gene: TRBV5-4
d_gene: TRBD1
j_gene: TRBJ1-3
abundance: once
CDR3aa: CASSLPGQGFGNTIYF
CDR3nt: TGTGCCAGCAGCTTACCGGGACAGGGGTTTGGAAACACCATATATTTT

v_gene: TRBV30
d_gene: .
j_gene: TRBJ1-6
abundance: .
CDR3aa: CAWSRRYSPLHF
CDR3nt: TGTGCCTGGAGCCGGAGGTATTCACCCCTCCACTTT

v_gene: TRBV19
d_gene: TRBD1
j_gene: TRBJ2-7
abundance: .
CDR3aa: CASSPRQGASYEQYF
CDR3nt: TGTGCCAGTAGTCCGCGACAGGGGGCAAGTTACGAGCAGTACTTC

v_gene: TRBV18
d_gene: .
j_gene: TRBJ2-3
abundance: .
CDR3aa: CASSASGSTDTQYF
CDR3nt: TGTGCCAGCTCAGCCTCCGGGAGCACAGATACGCAGTATTTT

v_gene: TRBV7-2
d_gene: TRBD1
j_gene: TRBJ1-2
abundance: .
CDR3aa: CASSSGQGAWGYTF
CDR3nt: TGTGCCAGCAGCTCCGGACAGGGGGCATGGGGCTACACCTTC

v_gene: TRBV7-9
d_gene: .
j_gene: TRBJ2-5
abundance: once
CDR3aa: CASSLESVQETQYF
CDR3nt: TGTGCCAGCAGCTTAGAGTCGGTTCAAGAGACCCAGTACTTC

v_gene: TRBV4-1
d_gene: .
j_gene: TRBJ2-2
abundance: .
CDR3aa: CASSLSVGGPNTGELFF
CDR3nt: TGCGCCAGCAGCCTAAGCGTCGGGGGGCCGAACACCGGGGAGCTGTTTTTT

v_gene: TRBV9
d_gene: .
j_gene: TRBJ2-3
abundance: .
CDR3aa: CASSEPYTDTQYF
CDR3nt: TGTGCCAGCAGCGAGCCCTACACAGATACGCAGTATTTT

v_gene: TRBV5-5
d_gene: TRBD1
j_gene: TRBJ1-6
abundance: .
CDR3aa: CASSTDRDSPLHF
CDR3nt: TGTGCCAGCAGCACGGACAGGGATTCACCCCTCCACTTT

v_gene: TRBV6-5
d_gene: .
j_gene: TRBJ1-1
abundance: .
CDR3aa: CASSQETGGTEAFF
CDR3nt: TGTGCCAGCAGCCAAGAAACGGGGGGGACTGAAGCTTTCTTT

v_gene: TRBV7-2
d_gene: .
j_gene: TRBJ2-3
abundance: .
CDR3aa: CASSLGTDTQYF
CDR3nt: TGTGCCAGCAGCCTCGGCACAGATACGCAGTATTTT

v_gene: TRBV2
d_gene: TRBD2
j_gene: TRBJ2-5
abundance: .
CDR3aa: CASSEGTSGGAKTQYF
CDR3nt: TGTGCCAGCAGTGAAGGGACTAGCGGGGGGGCCAAGACCCAGTACTTC

v_gene: TRBV28
d_gene: .
j_gene: TRBJ1-5
abundance: .
CDR3aa: CASSSGFNQPQHF
CDR3nt: TGTGCCAGCAGTTCAGGGTTCAATCAGCCCCAGCATTTT

v_gene: TRBV6-5
d_gene: .
j_gene: TRBJ1-5
abundance: .
CDR3aa: CASGGGGVSNQPQHF
CDR3nt: TGTGCCAGCGGGGGTGGAGGGGTTAGTAATCAGCCCCAGCATTTT

v_gene: TRBV7-9
d_gene: .
j_gene: TRBJ1-2
abundance: once
CDR3aa: CASSLPPDSLYGYTF
CDR3nt: TGTGCCAGCAGCTTACCCCCTGACAGCCTTTATGGCTACACCTTC

v_gene: TRBV2
d_gene: TRBD1
j_gene: TRBJ1-1
abundance: .
CDR3aa: CASSRQGNTEAFF
CDR3nt: TGTGCCAGCAGTAGACAGGGGAACACTGAAGCTTTCTTT

v_gene: TRBV7-9
d_gene: TRBD2
j_gene: TRBJ2-5
abundance: .
CDR3aa: CASSLRLAQETQYF
CDR3nt: TGTGCCAGCAGCCTACGACTAGCCCAAGAGACCCAGTACTTC

v_gene: TRBV15
d_gene: TRBD2
j_gene: TRBJ2-7
abundance: .
CDR3aa: CATSRAGGGNEQYF
CDR3nt: TGTGCCACCAGCAGAGCGGGGGGAGGGAACGAGCAGTACTTC

v_gene: TRBV7-2
d_gene: .
j_gene: TRBJ1-5
abundance: few
CDR3aa: CASSLDQGNNQPQHF
CDR3nt: TGTGCCAGCAGCTTAGACCAGGGGAACAATCAGCCCCAGCATTTT

v_gene: TRBV7-2
d_gene: TRBD2
j_gene: TRBJ2-7
abundance: .
CDR3aa: CASSRAAGDSYEQYF
CDR3nt: TGTGCCAGCAGCCGGGCTGCGGGAGATTCCTACGAGCAGTACTTC

v_gene: TRBV7-9
d_gene: .
j_gene: TRBJ1-5
abundance: .
CDR3aa: CASSLQGSNSNQPQHF
CDR3nt: TGTGCCAGCAGCTTGCAGGGTTCCAATAGCAATCAGCCCCAGCATTTT

v_gene: TRBV4-3
d_gene: TRBD2
j_gene: TRBJ2-1
abundance: few
CDR3aa: CASSYGTSGRNEQFF
CDR3nt: TGCGCCAGCAGCTACGGGACTAGCGGGAGAAATGAGCAGTTCTTC

v_gene: TRBV4-3
d_gene: TRBD2
j_gene: TRBJ2-1
abundance: .
CDR3aa: CASSQREGAFEQFF
CDR3nt: TGCGCCAGCAGCCAGAGGGAGGGCGCTTTTGAGCAGTTCTTC